This T cell receptor (beta chain) derives from a study of control samples from healthy donors and cancer patients. Profiled with immunoSEQ multiplex PCR; TCRdb holds only in-frame clones, not every one. The sample includes about 120,000 clones, 75% to 90% of them seen just once. This clone showed up just a few times. Germline V gene lookup returns CDR1 SGHKS and CDR2 YYEKEE (reference sequence). CDR3 size: 15 residues. Trimming shortened V by 0 bases and J by 8 bases, and 14 bases separated the two germline ends. The chain joins TRBV5-5 to TRBJ1-4; possibly TRBD1 for D (6 bases). This receptor was identified in a woman between 50 and 59 years old with colorectal cancer. The sequenced material came from PBMCs. The CDR3 DNA is TGTGCCAGCAGCTTGGCCGTGGGGGCGGGGGAAAAACTGTTTTTT. Translation gives CASSLAVGAGEKLFF.